A single sample is the source of the 4 T cell receptor beta chains below, sequenced in a study of shared clonotypes between healthy human individuals. Assay used: immunoSEQ multiplex PCR; TCRdb lists only in-frame clones, some missing. The sample records about 2.3 million clones, roughly 92% being singletons. The specimen sequenced was naive CD4+ T cells from PBMCs. Subset meaning: CD45RA+ positively selected. The receptors derive from a young man in good health. Some clones in this sample may be carry-over from other donors' samples.

Of note for this clone: At one of its ends the junction is not consistent with the germline gene, which may arise from a read error. The V gene is TRBV11-2, the J gene TRBJ1-2; TRBD1 matches at 7 bases. Germline V gene data show CDR1 as SGHAT and CDR2 as FQNNGV. CDR3 size: 14 residues. Here the CDR3 DNA reads TGTGCCAGCAGCTATGCGGGACAGAACTATAGCTACACCTTC. Protein product: CASSYAGQNYSYTF.

The table lists this clone with a few counts. The chain uses TRBV18 and TRBJ1-1; D not certain. The germline gives CDR1 KGHSH, CDR2 LQKENI. V was shortened by 1 base and J by 4 bases, with 13 bases between the two germline ends. This CDR3 has 15 amino acids. CDR3 nucleotide sequence: TGTGCCAGCTCACCACGGGCGCGGAGCGCCACTGAAGCTTTCTTT. Protein sequence: CASSPRARSATEAFF. The entire variable domain, with the rest obtained from reference TRBV18 and TRBJ1-1, is as follows: NAGVMQNPRHLVRRRGQEARLRCSPMKGHSHVYWYRQLPEEGLKFMVYLQKENIIDESGMPKERFSAEFPKEGPSILRIQQVVRGDSAAYFCASSPRARSATEAFFGQGTRLTVV.

The rearrangement uses TRBV7-2 and TRBJ2-3; D is uncertain. V was shortened by 1 base and J by 2 bases, with 10 bases between the two germline ends. The CDR3 runs to 15 residues. CDR1 and CDR2 (germline): SGHTA, FQGNSA. The CDR3 DNA follows: TGTGCCAGCAGCTTAGAGACGGAACCCACAGATACGCAGTATTTT. It codes for CASSLETEPTDTQYF.

V gene TRBV7-2 combines with J gene TRBJ1-3; no clear D gene. Trimming took off 5 bases at V and 0 bases at J, with 11 bases between the two ends. The CDR3 consists of 15 residues. Per germline, CDR1 SGHTA and CDR2 FQGNSA. CDR3 loop: CASSRRHSSGNTIYF. Written as DNA, the CDR3 is TGTGCCAGCAGCCGAAGGCATAGCTCTGGAAACACCATATATTTT.